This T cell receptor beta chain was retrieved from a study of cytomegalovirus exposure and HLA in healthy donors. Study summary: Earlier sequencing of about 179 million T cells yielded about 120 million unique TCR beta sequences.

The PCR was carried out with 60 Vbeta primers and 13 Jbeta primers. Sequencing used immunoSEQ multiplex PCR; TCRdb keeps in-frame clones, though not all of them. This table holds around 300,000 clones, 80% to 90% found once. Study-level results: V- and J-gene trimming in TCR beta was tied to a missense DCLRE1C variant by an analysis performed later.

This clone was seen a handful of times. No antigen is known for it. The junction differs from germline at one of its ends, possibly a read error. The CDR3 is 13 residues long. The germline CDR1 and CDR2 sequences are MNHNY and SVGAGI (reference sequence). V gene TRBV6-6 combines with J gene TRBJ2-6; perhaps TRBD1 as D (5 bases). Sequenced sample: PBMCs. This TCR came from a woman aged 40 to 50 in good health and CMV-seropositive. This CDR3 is CAIRVPGANGLTF. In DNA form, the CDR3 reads TGTGCCATCCGAGTCCCTGGGGCCAACGGCCTGACTTTC.